One and the same sample provided the 24 T cell receptor beta chains below, sequenced in a study of shared clonotypes between healthy human individuals. Some clones are missing from TCRdb's copy, which holds only in-frame ones; the method was immunoSEQ multiplex PCR. The data hold approximately 600,000 clones, with about 95% observed a single time. Naive CD8 cells, CD45RO-negative and positively selected for CCR7, excluded terminally differentiated effector memory CD45RA+ cells. Sequenced: naive CD8+ T cells sorted from blood. The receptors originated from a woman aged 25-40 years in good health.

The V call is TRBV27, the J call TRBJ2-3; 8 bases are a match to TRBD2. V gave up 1 base and J gave up 4 bases; unmatched junction bases: 7. The CDR3 has 16 amino acids. The V gene's germline CDR1 is MNHEY and CDR2 SMNVEV (reference sequence). In nucleotides, the CDR3 is TGTGCCAGCAGTTTATTATTCGGGAGGGCCGCAGATACGCAGTATTTT. This translates into CASSLLFGRAADTQYF.

The CDR3, as DNA: TGTGCCAGCAGCTTCGGTCAGAACAATGAGCAGTTCTTC. Protein: CASSFGQNNEQFF. The rearrangement uses TRBV13 and TRBJ2-1, with D unresolved. This CDR3 contains 13 residues. Germline CDR1 PRHDT, CDR2 FYEKMQ (reference sequence). V was cut by 3 bases and J by 5 bases, with 8 bases left in between.

This clone was seen once. The chain joins TRBV4-2 to TRBJ2-3; D call uncertain. Deletions cut 0 bases from V and 0 bases from J, with 7 bases between. The CDR3 has 15 residues. The germline CDR1 and CDR2 sequences are LGHNA and YNFKEQ. The CDR3 region is CASSQDLLSTDTQYF. The CDR3 bases are TGTGCCAGCAGCCAAGACCTCCTGAGCACAGATACGCAGTATTTT.

The CDR3 protein is CASTEGGTPAETQYF. As DNA, the CDR3 is TGCGCCAGCACCGAGGGGGGGACTCCGGCAGAGACCCAGTACTTC. The chain employs TRBV5-1 and TRBJ2-5, with D maybe TRBD2 (7 bases). V gave up 6 bases and J gave up 4 bases, with 19 bases separating them. This CDR3 is 15 amino acids long. Germline values: CDR1 SGHRS, CDR2 YFSETQ.

CDR3 region: CASSLTPRLETQYF. In DNA form, the CDR3 reads TGTGCCAGCAGTTTAACTCCCCGTCTAGAGACCCAGTACTTC. The chain employs TRBV28 and TRBJ2-5, with D uncertain. V lost 2 bases to trimming and J lost 4 bases, with 11 bases between them. CDR1 MDHEN and CDR2 SYDVKM come from the germline V gene. The CDR3 runs 14 residues.

This clone appeared a single time. The chain links TRBV7-2 to TRBJ2-5; D uncertain. The J call may be faulty, since TRBJ2-7 better matches the DNA end. Germline V gene lookup returns CDR1 SGHTA and CDR2 FQGNSA. CDR3 length: 15 amino acids. CDR3 sequence: CASSPSKWVPYEQYF. The CDR3 DNA reads TGTGCCAGCAGCCCAAGTAAGTGGGTTCCCTACGAGCAGTACTTC.

The chain employs TRBV5-1 and TRBJ1-1; D is undetermined. The CDR3 is 13 residues long. Trimming took off 4 bases at V and 0 bases at J, with 7 bases between the two ends. Germline V lookup: CDR1 SGHRS, CDR2 YFSETQ. The CDR3 region is CASSQGLNTEAFF. In nucleotides, the CDR3 is TGCGCCAGCAGCCAAGGATTGAACACTGAAGCTTTCTTT.

J is TRBJ2-5 and V is TRBV5-5; TRBD2 agrees at 11 bases. The germline CDR1 and CDR2 sequences are SGHKS and YYEKEE (reference sequence). Trimming cost V 0 bases and J 1 base; bases outside gene matches: 5. The CDR3 totals 17 residues. For the CDR3, the DNA is TGTGCCAGCAGCTTGGACGGACTAGCGGGTTCCCAAGAGACCCAGTACTTC. This translates into CASSLDGLAGSQETQYF.

V gene TRBV5-1 combines with J gene TRBJ1-1; D is ambiguous. CDR1 is SGHRS and CDR2 is YFSETQ in the germline V gene. The CDR3 loop spans 14 amino acids. Deletions cut 0 bases from V and 1 base from J, with 7 bases between. CDR3 coding DNA: TGCGCCAGCAGCTTGGTTGCGGGGAACACTGAAGCTTTCTTT. Protein sequence: CASSLVAGNTEAFF.

About this clone itself: The same CDR3 arises from other DNA sequences in this sample as well. The rearrangement uses TRBV19 and TRBJ2-3; D ambiguous. V lost 8 bases to trimming and J lost 0 bases, with 9 bases between them. This CDR3 has 13 residues. In germline, CDR1 is LNHDA, CDR2 SQIVND (reference sequence). CDR3 amino acids: CASGLASTDTQYF. In nucleotides, the CDR3 is TGTGCCAGTGGTTTGGCTAGCACAGATACGCAGTATTTT.

This chain uses TRBV7-8 with TRBJ2-5; no firm D call. This CDR3 is 15 amino acids long. Germline loops: CDR1 SGHVS, CDR2 FQNEAQ. Trimming removed 3 bases at V and 2 bases at J, with 13 bases between. This chain's CDR3 is CASSLGLLLQETQYF. For the CDR3, the DNA is TGTGCCAGCAGCTTGGGATTACTACTACAAGAGACCCAGTACTTC.

V usage is TRBV11-2 and J usage is TRBJ2-7; D is perhaps TRBD2 (5 bases). Germline V gene data show CDR1 as SGHAT and CDR2 as FQNNGV. This CDR3 spans 14 amino acids. The germline V and J ends were trimmed by 4 bases and 3 bases, with 13 bases remaining between them. CDR3 DNA: TGTGCCAGCAGCTGGGCGGCAGGAGGCTACGAGCAGTACTTC. Its translation is CASSWAAGGYEQYF.

This clone came up once. The chain has TRBV18 and TRBJ1-1, with 7 nucleotides matching TRBD1. CDR3 size: 15 residues. V shed 4 bases, J shed 5 bases, and the junction held 10 bases outside the gene matches. The germline gives CDR1 KGHSH, CDR2 LQKENI. The CDR3 loop is CASSQRDRSTTEAFF. DNA of the CDR3: TGTGCCAGCTCACAAAGGGACAGATCGACAACTGAAGCTTTCTTT.

The gene calls are TRBV9 and TRBJ2-2; 7 bases fit TRBD1. The CDR3 covers 15 residues. V lost 3 bases and J lost 3; bases outside the gene matches: 5. In germline, CDR1 is SGDLS, CDR2 YYNGEE. The CDR3 loop reads CASSEWDSHTGELFF. CDR3 nucleotide sequence: TGTGCCAGCAGCGAATGGGACAGTCACACCGGGGAGCTGTTTTTT.

The genes are TRBV5-1 and TRBJ1-5; D unclear. This CDR3 region has 16 residues. Per germline, CDR1 SGHRS and CDR2 YFSETQ. With 0 bases removed from V and 0 bases from J, the gap between germline ends came to 10 bases. The CDR3 nucleotides read TGCGCCAGCAGCTTGGTGAACGGATTTAGCAATCAGCCCCAGCATTTT. Translating gives CASSLVNGFSNQPQHF.

The chain uses TRBV29-1 and TRBJ2-7; weak D call: TRBD2 (5 bases). V dropped 4 bases and J dropped 7 bases, with 11 bases sitting between them. The CDR3 spans 11 residues. In germline, CDR1 is SQVTM, CDR2 ANQGSEA. CDR3 sequence reads: CSVVESGEQYF. The CDR3 coding sequence is TGCAGCGTTGTCGAGTCGGGGGAGCAGTACTTC.

Worth noting for this clone: Other DNA sequences in the same sample also yield this CDR3. The V and J genes are TRBV5-1 and TRBJ1-1; tentative D call: TRBD1 (6 bases). Germline-derived CDR1 and CDR2 are SGHRS and YFSETQ. CDR3 length equals 13 residues. The V end was cut by 2 bases, the J end by 1 base, with 6 bases between. CDR3: CASSLQGNTEAFF. The CDR3 region has the DNA TGCGCCAGCAGCTTACAGGGGAACACTGAAGCTTTCTTT. The whole variable domain, remainder taken from reference TRBV5-1 and TRBJ1-1, is KAGVTQTPRYLIKTRGQQVTLSCSPISGHRSVSWYQQTPGQGLQFLFEYFSETQRNKGNFPGRFSGRQFSNSRSEMNVSTLELGDSALYLCASSLQGNTEAFFGQGTRLTVV.

Details on this clone: At one end the junction does not follow the germline gene, possibly because of a read error. CDR3 region: CASSIAGGYEQYF. The CDR3 coding sequence is TGTGCCAGCAGCATAGCGGGAGGCTACGAGCAGTACTTC. The J gene is TRBJ2-7, the V gene TRBV7-9; 10 nucleotides match TRBD2. Germline V gives CDR1 SEHNR, CDR2 FQNEAQ (reference sequence). This CDR3 has 13 amino acids.

V gene TRBV30 combines with J gene TRBJ2-7, with D uncertain. Trimming pared 3 bases from V and 2 bases from J, leaving 14 bases between. Germline V gene sequence: CDR1 GTSNPN, CDR2 SVGIG (reference sequence). The CDR3 covers 14 residues. CDR3 amino acids: CAWSYPPNPYEQYF. The CDR3 DNA sequence: TGTGCCTGGAGCTACCCCCCCAATCCCTACGAGCAGTACTTC.

This chain joins TRBV19 and TRBJ2-3; weak D call: TRBD1 (6 bases). V shed 5 bases and J shed 8 bases, with 14 bases lying between them. Germline V CDR1 and CDR2: LNHDA, SQIVND (reference sequence). The CDR3 has 13 residues. Written as DNA, the CDR3 is TGTGCCAGTAGTTCCCAGGTAGGGGGTACGCAGTATTTT. As protein: CASSSQVGGTQYF.

The V gene is TRBV19, the J gene TRBJ1-2; tentative D call: TRBD1 (6 bases). V lost 6 bases and J lost 6, with 14 bases in between. There are 13 residues in the CDR3. CDR1 and CDR2 from the germline V gene are LNHDA and SQIVND (reference sequence). The CDR3 bases are TGTGCCAGTAGCAATTACAGGGACGATGGCTACACCTTC. Encoded protein: CASSNYRDDGYTF.

This clone has a single count. The chain uses TRBV28 and TRBJ2-3; 16 nucleotides agree with TRBD2. Trimming at V came to 3 bases and at J to 3 bases, leaving 3 bases not matched to a gene. Germline assignment: CDR1 MDHEN and CDR2 SYDVKM. The CDR3 has 17 residues. The CDR3 loop reads CASSLGLAGGDTDTQYF. In nucleotides, the CDR3 is TGTGCCAGCAGTTTGGGACTAGCGGGAGGGGATACAGATACGCAGTATTTT.

V usage is TRBV5-1 and J usage is TRBJ2-1, with D unclear. CDR1 SGHRS and CDR2 YFSETQ come from the germline V gene. The CDR3 runs to 14 residues. The ends were cut back, 0 bases at V and 1 base at J, with 5 bases in the middle. CDR3 region: CASSLGGSYNEQFF. The CDR3 DNA is TGCGCCAGCAGCTTGGGCGGTTCCTACAATGAGCAGTTCTTC.

The genes are TRBV19 and TRBJ2-7; 9 bases align to TRBD1. Germline values: CDR1 LNHDA, CDR2 SQIVND (reference sequence). The V gene end was trimmed by 0 bases and the J gene end by 1 base; junction bases not matched to a gene: 4. CDR3 length: 16 amino acids. For the CDR3, the DNA is TGTGCCAGTAGTATAGACGGGACAGGGATGTCCTACGAGCAGTACTTC. Translated: CASSIDGTGMSYEQYF.